Presented here are 15 T cell receptor beta chains from one specimen sequenced in a study of blood T cell repertoires in COVID-19. The table came from immunoSEQ multiplex PCR; TCRdb's copy has only in-frame clones and leaves some out. The sample carries 140,000 to 150,000 clones, 70% to 90% recorded once. The sequencing sample was made of PBMCs or T cells enriched from blood (not recorded which). The receptors originated from a woman in her forties or fifties with acute COVID-19.

The V call is TRBV7-3, the J call TRBJ2-1; D remains unclear. The germline CDR1 and CDR2 sequences are SGHTA and FQGTGA. The CDR3 has 12 residues. V lost 5 bases, J lost 9 bases, and 11 bases lay in between. CDR3 in amino acids: CASSINRGEQFF. The CDR3 nucleotides read TGTGCCAGCAGCATAAACCGCGGTGAGCAGTTCTTC.

V usage is TRBV7-8 and J usage is TRBJ2-7; 11 positions agree with TRBD2. The CDR3 has 17 residues. Trimming took 4 bases from V and 7 from J; bases not matched to a gene: 15. The V gene's germline CDR1 is SGHVS and CDR2 FQNEAQ. The CDR3 is CASSSKIAGGGNWEQYF. The CDR3 DNA follows: TGTGCCAGCAGCTCGAAGATAGCGGGAGGGGGGAATTGGGAGCAGTACTTC.

The V call is TRBV5-1, the J call TRBJ2-1; 8 nucleotides line up with TRBD2. Germline CDR1 reads SGHRS; CDR2 reads YFSETQ. CDR3 length: 15 residues. Germline trimming cut 6 bases from V and 0 bases from J; bases unmatched to any gene: 5. CDR3 bases: TGCGCCAGCACGGGGGGGTCAAGCTCCTACAATGAGCAGTTCTTC. The encoded protein is CASTGGSSSYNEQFF.

Only a few counts were recorded for this clone. The chain is built from TRBV6-2 or TRBV6-3 and TRBJ2-7, with a possible D match to TRBD2 (5 bases). The CDR3 contains 17 residues. Trimming took off 2 bases at V and 2 bases at J, with 19 bases between the two ends. Germline V lookup: CDR1 MNHEY, CDR2 SVGEGT. In DNA form, the CDR3 reads TGTGCCAGCAGTTACGGCGGCGCGGGCTCCTCAGCCTACGAGCAGTACTTC. Its protein product is CASSYGGAGSSAYEQYF.

The V gene is TRBV3-1 (or the pseudogene TRBV3-2), the J gene TRBJ1-1; TRBD1 agrees at 7 bases. Per the germline V gene, CDR1 is LGHDT and CDR2 is YNNKEL (reference sequence). The CDR3 is made up of 14 amino acids. J gave up 10 bases and V 0 bases, and 8 bases lay outside the gene matches. CDR3 nucleotide sequence: TGTGCCAGCAGCCAAGATTGGGACCAGGGGGGAGCTTTCTTT. Encoded protein: CASSQDWDQGGAFF.

The chain couples TRBV12-3 or TRBV12-4 to TRBJ1-2; D possibly corresponds to TRBD1 (6 bases). The CDR3 length is 13 residues. With 6 bases removed from V and 2 bases from J, the gap between germline ends came to 10 bases. Here the CDR3 reads CASRRDINYGYTF. The CDR3 coding sequence is TGTGCCAGCAGAAGGGACATAAACTATGGCTACACCTTC.

In DNA form, the CDR3 reads TGTGCCAGCAGTTCAGACCAGGGCACTGAAGCTTTCTTT. This encodes CASSSDQGTEAFF. V gene TRBV11-2 combines with J gene TRBJ1-1; possible D gene TRBD1, 5 bases. This CDR3 region has 13 residues. Trimming shortened V by 6 bases and J by 4 bases, and 12 bases separated the two germline ends. Germline loops: CDR1 SGHAT, CDR2 FQNNGV.

The chain has TRBV21-1 and TRBJ2-6; TRBD2, the D gene given by the table, was not confirmed from the DNA. TRBV21-1 is assigned pseudogene status. The CDR3 runs to 19 residues. CDR3 loop: CASSKGASGGEVGANVLTF. Written as DNA, the CDR3 is TGTGCCAGCAGCAAAGGGGCTAGCGGAGGGGAGGTTGGGGCCAACGTCCTGACTTTC.

The genes are TRBV21-1 and TRBJ2-1; the table's D call of TRBD2 was not tested on the DNA. TRBV21-1 is termed a pseudogene. This CDR3 region has 15 residues. The CDR3 sequence: CASSKASGAYNEQFF. CDR3 DNA sequence: TGTGCCAGCAGCAAAGCCAGCGGGGCCTACAATGAGCAGTTCTTC.

This chain joins TRBV7-2 and TRBJ2-3, with D maybe TRBD2 (6 bases). The CDR3 has 15 amino acids. V gave up 2 bases and J gave up 4 bases, with 13 bases separating them. Germline V gives CDR1 SGHTA, CDR2 FQGNSA. This chain's CDR3 is CASSLMSREADTQYF. The CDR3 DNA reads TGTGCCAGCAGCTTAATGTCCAGGGAGGCAGATACGCAGTATTTT.

The chain recombines TRBV11-2 with TRBJ2-1, with 9 bases that match TRBD2. The ends lost 2 bases at V and 7 bases at J; junction bases unmatched: 6. Germline V CDR1 and CDR2: SGHAT, FQNNGV. There are 15 residues in the CDR3. The CDR3 coding sequence is TGTGCCAGCAGCTTAAGCGGGAGGCCGGGGAATGAGCAGTTCTTC. It encodes CASSLSGRPGNEQFF. Supplemented by reference TRBV11-2 and TRBJ2-1, the full variable domain reads EAGVAQSPRYKIIEKRQSVAFWCNPISGHATLYWYQQILGQGPKLLIQFQNNGVVDDSQLPKDRFSAERLKGVDSTLKIQPAKLEDSAVYLCASSLSGRPGNEQFFGPGTRLTVL.

The chain employs TRBV6-5 and TRBJ2-2, with 12 bases lining up with TRBD2. The CDR3 has 15 residues. CDR1 and CDR2 (germline): MNHEY, SVGAGI. V lost 5 bases to trimming and J lost 4 bases; unmatched junction nucleotides: 2. Here the CDR3 reads CASSRLAGATGELFF. DNA of the CDR3: TGTGCCAGCAGTAGACTAGCGGGAGCCACCGGGGAGCTGTTTTTT.

The V and J genes are TRBV27 and TRBJ1-5; maybe TRBD1 (5 bases). Germline CDR1 and CDR2: MNHEY and SMNVEV (reference sequence). The CDR3 loop spans 15 amino acids. V lost 5 bases and J 0 bases, leaving 11 bases between the germline ends. DNA for the CDR3: TGTGCCAGCAGTCGCGTAGGGGATAGCAATCAGCCCCAGCATTTT. Protein: CASSRVGDSNQPQHF.

CDR3 in amino acids: CASSEQGTQYF. The CDR3 nucleotides are TGTGCCAGCAGCGAACAGGGGACCCAGTACTTC. This chain links TRBV7-9 with TRBJ2-5, with D possibly matching TRBD1 (6 bases). Per germline, CDR1 SEHNR and CDR2 FQNEAQ (reference sequence). V lost 5 bases and J lost 7, with 8 bases in between. The CDR3 spans 11 residues.

V gene TRBV18 combines with J gene TRBJ2-7; D remains ambiguous. V was pared by 1 base and J by 1 base, with 17 bases between. Germline V gives CDR1 KGHSH, CDR2 LQKENI. CDR3 size: 17 residues. CDR3 protein: CASSPHLLMKSSYEQYF. In DNA form, the CDR3 reads TGTGCCAGCTCACCACACCTACTAATGAAATCTTCCTACGAGCAGTACTTC.